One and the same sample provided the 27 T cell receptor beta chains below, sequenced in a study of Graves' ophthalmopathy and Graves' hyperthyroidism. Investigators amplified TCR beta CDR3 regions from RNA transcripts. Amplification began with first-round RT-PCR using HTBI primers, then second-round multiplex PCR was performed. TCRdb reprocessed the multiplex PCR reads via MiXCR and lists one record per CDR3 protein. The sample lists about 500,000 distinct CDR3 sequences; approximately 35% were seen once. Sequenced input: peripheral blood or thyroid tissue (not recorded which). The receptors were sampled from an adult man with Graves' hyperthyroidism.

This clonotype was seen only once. In DNA form, the CDR3 reads TGTGCCAGTAGTATGTTCGTGGGCAATCAGCCCCAGCATTTT. Translating it yields CASSMFVGNQPQHF. V and J are TRBV19 and TRBJ1-5; D gene uncertain. CDR3 size: 14 residues. CDR1 LNHDA and CDR2 SQIVND come from the germline V gene (reference sequence). V was cut by 3 bases and J by 2 bases, with 8 bases left in between. The full variable domain, completed using reference TRBV19 and TRBJ1-5, is DGGITQSPKYLFRKEGQNVTLSCEQNLNHDAMYWYRQDPGQGLRLIYYSQIVNDFQKGDIAEGYSVSREKKESFPLTVTSAQKNPTAFYLCASSMFVGNQPQHFGDGTRLSIL.

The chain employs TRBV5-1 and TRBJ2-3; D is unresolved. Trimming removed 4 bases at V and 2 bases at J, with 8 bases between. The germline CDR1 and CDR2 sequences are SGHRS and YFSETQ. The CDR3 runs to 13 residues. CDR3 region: CASSRWPTDTQYF. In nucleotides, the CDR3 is TGCGCCAGCAGCAGGTGGCCCACAGATACGCAGTATTTT.

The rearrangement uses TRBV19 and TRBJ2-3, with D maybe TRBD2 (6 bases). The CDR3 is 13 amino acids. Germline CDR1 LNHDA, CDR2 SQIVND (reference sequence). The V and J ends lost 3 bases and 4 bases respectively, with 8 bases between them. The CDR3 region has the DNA TGTGCCAGTAGTATTATAGCGGCAGATACGCAGTATTTT. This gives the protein CASSIIAADTQYF.

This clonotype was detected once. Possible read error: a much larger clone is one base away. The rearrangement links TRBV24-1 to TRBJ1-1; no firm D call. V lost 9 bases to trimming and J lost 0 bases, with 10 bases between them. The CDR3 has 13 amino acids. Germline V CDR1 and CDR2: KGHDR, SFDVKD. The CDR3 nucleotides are TGTGCCACCTCACGCGGGATGAACACTGAAGCTTTCTTT. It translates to CATSRGMNTEAFF.

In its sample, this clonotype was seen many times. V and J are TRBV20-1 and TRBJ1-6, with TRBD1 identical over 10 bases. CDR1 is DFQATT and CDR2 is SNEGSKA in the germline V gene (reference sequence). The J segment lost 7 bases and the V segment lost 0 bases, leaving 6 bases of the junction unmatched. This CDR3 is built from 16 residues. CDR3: CSARDEDRGLNSPLHF. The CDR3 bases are TGCAGTGCTAGAGATGAAGACAGGGGGCTCAATTCACCCCTCCACTTT.

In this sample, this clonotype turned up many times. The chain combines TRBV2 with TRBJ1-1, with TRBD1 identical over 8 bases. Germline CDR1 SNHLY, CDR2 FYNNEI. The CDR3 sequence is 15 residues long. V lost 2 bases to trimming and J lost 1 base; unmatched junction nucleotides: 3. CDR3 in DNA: TGTGCCAGCAGTGAAACGACAGGGGAGAACACTGAAGCTTTCTTT. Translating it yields CASSETTGENTEAFF.

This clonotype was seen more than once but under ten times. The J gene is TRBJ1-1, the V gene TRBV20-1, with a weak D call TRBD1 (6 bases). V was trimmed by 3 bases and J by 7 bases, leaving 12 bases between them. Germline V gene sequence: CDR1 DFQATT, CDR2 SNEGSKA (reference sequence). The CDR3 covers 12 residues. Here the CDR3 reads CSARRGIDEAFF. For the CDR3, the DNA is TGCAGTGCTAGGAGGGGGATCGATGAAGCTTTCTTT.

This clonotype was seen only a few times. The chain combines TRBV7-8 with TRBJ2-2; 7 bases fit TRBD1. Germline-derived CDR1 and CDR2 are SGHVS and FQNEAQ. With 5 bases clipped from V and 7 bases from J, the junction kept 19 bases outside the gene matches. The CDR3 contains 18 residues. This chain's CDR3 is CASSLQRQGSSLGGELFF. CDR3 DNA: TGTGCCAGCAGCCTACAAAGACAGGGCTCCTCCTTGGGCGGGGAGCTGTTTTTT.

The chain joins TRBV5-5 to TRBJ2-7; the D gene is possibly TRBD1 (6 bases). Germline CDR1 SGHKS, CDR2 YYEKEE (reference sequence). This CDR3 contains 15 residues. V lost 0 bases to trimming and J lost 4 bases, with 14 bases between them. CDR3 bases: TGTGCCAGCAGCTTGGTAGGGGCAGGGGTTTACGAGCAGTACTTC. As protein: CASSLVGAGVYEQYF.

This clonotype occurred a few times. CDR3 in DNA: TGTGCCAGCACCCTCAGAGGAATGGAGCTGTTTTTT. Amino acids: CASTLRGMELFF. The chain recombines TRBV6-6 with TRBJ2-2; D is undetermined. Deletions cut 7 bases from V and 10 bases from J, with 13 bases between. Germline CDR1 reads MNHNY; CDR2 reads SVGAGI (reference sequence). The CDR3 has 12 amino acids.

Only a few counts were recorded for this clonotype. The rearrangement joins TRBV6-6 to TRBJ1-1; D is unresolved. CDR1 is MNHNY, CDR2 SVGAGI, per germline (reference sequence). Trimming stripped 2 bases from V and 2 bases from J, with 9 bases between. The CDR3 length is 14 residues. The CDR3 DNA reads TGTGCCAGCAGTTACAGGGAGGATAACACTGAAGCTTTCTTT. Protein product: CASSYREDNTEAFF.

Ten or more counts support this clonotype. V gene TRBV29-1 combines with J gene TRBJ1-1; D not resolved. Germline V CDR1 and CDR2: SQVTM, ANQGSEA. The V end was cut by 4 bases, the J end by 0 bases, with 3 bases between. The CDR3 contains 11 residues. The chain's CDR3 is CSVGLNTEAFF. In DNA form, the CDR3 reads TGCAGCGTTGGACTGAACACTGAAGCTTTCTTT.

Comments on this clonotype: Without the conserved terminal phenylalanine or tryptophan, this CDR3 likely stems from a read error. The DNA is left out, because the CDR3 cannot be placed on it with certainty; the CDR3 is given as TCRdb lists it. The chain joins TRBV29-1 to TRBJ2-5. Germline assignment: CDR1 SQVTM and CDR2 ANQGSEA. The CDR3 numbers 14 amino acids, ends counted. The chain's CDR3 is CSVPWGGYGYTFGS.

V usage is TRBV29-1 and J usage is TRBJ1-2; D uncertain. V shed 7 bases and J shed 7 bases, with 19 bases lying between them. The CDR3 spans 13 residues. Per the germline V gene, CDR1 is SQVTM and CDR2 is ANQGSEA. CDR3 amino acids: CSGTTLSFLGYTF. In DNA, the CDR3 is TGCAGCGGAACGACACTTTCCTTTCTTGGCTACACCTTC.

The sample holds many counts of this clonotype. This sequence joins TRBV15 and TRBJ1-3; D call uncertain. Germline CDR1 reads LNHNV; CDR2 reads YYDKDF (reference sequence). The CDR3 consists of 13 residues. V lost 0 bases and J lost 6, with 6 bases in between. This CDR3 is CATSRDHINTIYF. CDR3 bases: TGTGCCACCAGCAGAGATCACATAAACACCATATATTTT.

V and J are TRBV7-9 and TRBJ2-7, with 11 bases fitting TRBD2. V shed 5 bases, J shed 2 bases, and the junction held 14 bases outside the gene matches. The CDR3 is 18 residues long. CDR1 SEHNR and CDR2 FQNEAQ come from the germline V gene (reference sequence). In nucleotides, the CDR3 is TGTGCCAGCAGCCAGGGGCTAGCGGGGGGTCTATCACCCTACGAGCAGTACTTC. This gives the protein CASSQGLAGGLSPYEQYF.

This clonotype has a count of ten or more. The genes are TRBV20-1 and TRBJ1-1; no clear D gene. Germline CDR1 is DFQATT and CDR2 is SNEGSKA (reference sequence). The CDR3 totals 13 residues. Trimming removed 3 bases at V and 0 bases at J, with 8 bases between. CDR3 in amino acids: CSASATMNTEAFF. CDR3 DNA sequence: TGCAGTGCTAGCGCCACGATGAACACTGAAGCTTTCTTT.

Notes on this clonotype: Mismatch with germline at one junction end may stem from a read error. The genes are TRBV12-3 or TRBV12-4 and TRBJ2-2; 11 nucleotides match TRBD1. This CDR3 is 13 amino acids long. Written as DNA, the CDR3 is TGTGCCAGCAGTTTTGGCGGGACAGGGGGGCTGTTTTTT. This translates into CASSFGGTGGLFF.

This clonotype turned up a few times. For the CDR3, the DNA is TGCGCCAGCCAACTAGCGGGAGTTGGCGAGACCCAGTACTTC. Amino acid sequence: CASQLAGVGETQYF. This chain connects TRBV5-1 to TRBJ2-5; 11 positions match TRBD2. There are 14 residues in the CDR3. CDR1 is SGHRS and CDR2 is YFSETQ in the germline V gene. V was pared by 7 bases and J by 5 bases, with 7 bases of the junction left unmatched.

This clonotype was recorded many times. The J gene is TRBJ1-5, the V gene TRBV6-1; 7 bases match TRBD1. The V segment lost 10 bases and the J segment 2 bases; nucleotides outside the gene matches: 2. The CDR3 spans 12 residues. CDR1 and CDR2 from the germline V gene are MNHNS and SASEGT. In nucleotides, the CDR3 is TGTGCCAACCAGGGGGGCAATCAGCCCCAGCATTTT. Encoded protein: CANQGGNQPQHF.

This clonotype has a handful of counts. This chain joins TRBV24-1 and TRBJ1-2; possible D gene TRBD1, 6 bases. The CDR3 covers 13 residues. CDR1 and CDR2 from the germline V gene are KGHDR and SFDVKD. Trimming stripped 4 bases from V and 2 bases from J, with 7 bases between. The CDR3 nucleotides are TGTGCCACCAGTGAGGACAGAAACTATGGCTACACCTTC. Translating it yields CATSEDRNYGYTF.

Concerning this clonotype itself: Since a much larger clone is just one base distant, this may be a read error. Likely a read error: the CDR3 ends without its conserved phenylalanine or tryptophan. The chain's CDR3 is CASSRRQGPYEQYS. The CDR3, as DNA: TGCGCCAGCAGCCGCAGACAGGGTCCCTACGAGCAGTACTCC. The chain uses TRBV4-1 and TRBJ2-7, with 7 bases lining up with TRBD1. V trimming: 4 bases; J trimming: 2 bases; junction bases outside the gene matches: 5. The CDR3 loop spans 14 amino acids. CDR1 is MGHRA, CDR2 YSYEKL, per germline.

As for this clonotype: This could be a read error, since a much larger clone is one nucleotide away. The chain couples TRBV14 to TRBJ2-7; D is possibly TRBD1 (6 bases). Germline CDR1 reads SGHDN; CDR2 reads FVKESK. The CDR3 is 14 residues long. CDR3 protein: CAGSNRARGSFLYF. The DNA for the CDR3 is TGTGCCGGCAGCAACAGGGCGAGGGGCTCGTTTCTTTACTTC.

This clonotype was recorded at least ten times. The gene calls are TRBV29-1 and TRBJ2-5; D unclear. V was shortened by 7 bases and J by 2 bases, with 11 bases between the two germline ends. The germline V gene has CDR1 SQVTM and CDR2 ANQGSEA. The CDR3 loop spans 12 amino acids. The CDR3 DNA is TGCAGCGCATGTGACCCTCAAGAGACCCAGTACTTC. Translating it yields CSACDPQETQYF.

The DNA for the CDR3 is TGTGCCAGCAGCCACCGGACAGGGGTAGAGACCCAGTACTTC. Amino acids: CASSHRTGVETQYF. This sequence joins TRBV19 and TRBJ2-5; TRBD1 matches at 9 bases. The V segment lost 9 bases and the J segment 4 bases; nucleotides outside the gene matches: 9. Germline-derived CDR1 and CDR2 are LNHDA and SQIVND (reference sequence). The CDR3 covers 14 residues. The full variable domain, in which reference TRBV19 and TRBJ2-5 provide the parts outside the CDR3, is DGGITQSPKYLFRKEGQNVTLSCEQNLNHDAMYWYRQDPGQGLRLIYYSQIVNDFQKGDIAEGYSVSREKKESFPLTVTSAQKNPTAFYLCASSHRTGVETQYFGPGTRLLVL.

CDR3 loop: CASSRTSVDTQYF. The CDR3 coding sequence is TGTGCCAGCAGTCGCACTAGCGTAGATACGCAGTATTTT. The chain combines TRBV12-3 or TRBV12-4 with TRBJ2-3; 7 positions match TRBD2. This CDR3 is built from 13 residues. Trimming took 5 bases from V and 5 from J; bases not matched to a gene: 4.

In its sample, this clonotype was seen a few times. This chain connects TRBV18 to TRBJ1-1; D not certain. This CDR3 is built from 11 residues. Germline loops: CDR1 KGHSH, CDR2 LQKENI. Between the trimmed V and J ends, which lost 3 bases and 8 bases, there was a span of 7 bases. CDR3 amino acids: CASSPATEAFF. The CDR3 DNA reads TGTGCCAGCTCACCGGCCACCGAAGCTTTCTTT.